This section outlines one T cell receptor (beta chain) sequence together with its context. Antigen unknown. These data originate in a study of early T cells in non-severe SARS-CoV-2 infection. Broader study findings: Sequences matched to VDJdb favored anti-spike CD8 responses, while private and CD4 specificities were missed.

The V gene end was trimmed by 8 bases and the J gene end by 3 bases; junction bases not matched to a gene: 9. The CDR3 is 16 amino acids. CDR1 is MRHNA, CDR2 SNTAGT, per germline. MiXCR was run by TCRdb on the 5' RACE reads, yielding one entry per CDR3 protein. Among about 80,000 distinct CDR3 sequences, roughly 12% were seen once, and the ten largest hold less than 3%. V and J are TRBV6-4 and TRBJ2-2; 10 nucleotides line up with TRBD2. Sequencing used whole blood. The receptor comes from an adult who was a healthcare worker with PCR-confirmed SARS-CoV-2 infection or an uninfected control (not recorded which). CDR3 sequence reads: CASRSASGSDTGELFF. CDR3 DNA sequence: TGTGCCAGCCGATCAGCTAGCGGGAGTGACACCGGGGAGCTGTTTTTT.